Listed below are T cell receptor beta chains from one sample, sequenced in a study of T cell repertoires in cytomegalovirus infection. No antigen has been assigned to these receptors. TCRdb processed the reads anew with MiXCR; each CDR3 protein has one entry. The repertoire holds some 320,000 distinct CDR3 sequences, with under 35% as singletons. The source material was cultured PBMCs, sampled from culture after CMV antigen stimulation. These receptors all stem from a human donor in good health (CMV status not recorded). Some clones in this sample may be carry-over from other donors' samples. Each CDR3 is given with its conserved first and last residue. A D gene is named only where the DNA matches it firmly. Only part of the rows carry a size: once, few, many, or a class if the clone is expanded.

clone size: -
D gene: -
J gene: TRBJ2-7
V gene: TRBV12-3/TRBV12-4
CDR3 DNA: TGTGCCAGCAGGCCTCAGGGCTACGAGCAGTACTTC
CDR3 protein: CASRPQGYEQYF

clone size: -
D gene: -
J gene: TRBJ1-2
V gene: TRBV30
CDR3 DNA: TGTGCCTGGAGTACACAGGCGTTTAGCTATGGCTACACCTTC
CDR3 protein: CAWSTQAFSYGYTF

clone size: -
D gene: -
J gene: TRBJ2-2
V gene: TRBV20-1
CDR3 DNA: TGCAGTGCCTTGGTCCTCACCGGGGAGCTGTTTTTT
CDR3 protein: CSALVLTGELFF

clone size: -
D gene: -
J gene: TRBJ1-5
V gene: TRBV19
CDR3 DNA: TGTGCCAGTAGTATTTCCCTCACGAATCAGCCCCAGCATTTT
CDR3 protein: CASSISLTNQPQHF

clone size: -
D gene: -
J gene: TRBJ2-4
V gene: TRBV5-1
CDR3 DNA: TGCGCCAGCAGCTACAGCGGAGCCAAAAACATTCAGTACTTC
CDR3 protein: CASSYSGAKNIQYF

clone size: -
D gene: -
J gene: TRBJ2-1
V gene: TRBV19
CDR3 DNA: TGTGCCAGTAGTATAGTCGGACCGGGTGGTGAGCAGTTCTTC
CDR3 protein: CASSIVGPGGEQFF

clone size: -
D gene: TRBD1
J gene: TRBJ1-1
V gene: TRBV6-5
CDR3 DNA: TGTGCCAGCAGTTCACCCGGACAGGTCAGACACACTGAAGCTTTCTTT
CDR3 protein: CASSSPGQVRHTEAFF

clone size: many
D gene: -
J gene: TRBJ2-1
V gene: TRBV7-8
CDR3 DNA: TGTGCCAGCAGCTTGGACAGAAACAATGAGCAGTTCTTC
CDR3 protein: CASSLDRNNEQFF

clone size: -
D gene: TRBD2
J gene: TRBJ2-7
V gene: TRBV6-5
CDR3 DNA: TGTGCCAGCAGGCCCAGCGGGAGTGGAAACGAGCAGTACTTC
CDR3 protein: CASRPSGSGNEQYF

clone size: -
D gene: -
J gene: TRBJ2-3
V gene: TRBV27
CDR3 DNA: TGTGCCAGCAGTCTCGCCTCTCAGGATACGCAGTATTTT
CDR3 protein: CASSLASQDTQYF

clone size: few
D gene: -
J gene: TRBJ1-1
V gene: TRBV12-3/TRBV12-4
CDR3 DNA: TGTGCCAGCAGCCCAGGGCAGGGTCTGAACACTGAAGCTTTCTTT
CDR3 protein: CASSPGQGLNTEAFF

clone size: many
D gene: -
J gene: TRBJ1-3
V gene: TRBV7-2
CDR3 DNA: TGTGCCAGCAGCTTAGGCGTGGGGGGAGGCACGGGAAACACCATATATTTT
CDR3 protein: CASSLGVGGGTGNTIYF

clone size: -
D gene: -
J gene: TRBJ2-3
V gene: TRBV6-1
CDR3 DNA: TGTGCCAGCAGGATTAGTACAAGCACAGATACGCAGTATTTT
CDR3 protein: CASRISTSTDTQYF

clone size: many
D gene: -
J gene: TRBJ2-1
V gene: TRBV7-3
CDR3 DNA: TGTGCCAGCAGCCCGGGGGAAACCTATCCCTACAATGAGCAGTTCTTC
CDR3 protein: CASSPGETYPYNEQFF

clone size: few
D gene: -
J gene: TRBJ2-7
V gene: TRBV4-1
CDR3 DNA: TGCGCCAGCAGCCACCTGGCGAAGTACGAGCAGTACTTC
CDR3 protein: CASSHLAKYEQYF

clone size: -
D gene: -
J gene: TRBJ1-6
V gene: TRBV20-1
CDR3 DNA: TGCAGTGCTAGAGATCCCCAGTCTGCTTATAATTCACCCCTCCACTTT
CDR3 protein: CSARDPQSAYNSPLHF

clone size: few
D gene: -
J gene: TRBJ2-1
V gene: TRBV5-6
CDR3 DNA: TGTGCCAGCAGCTTGGTGGGCGTCGGGGTCTTC
CDR3 protein: CASSLVGVGVF

clone size: -
D gene: -
J gene: TRBJ2-1
V gene: TRBV2
CDR3 DNA: TGTGCCAGCAGTGGGGACTACAATGAGCAGTTCTTC
CDR3 protein: CASSGDYNEQFF

clone size: few
D gene: -
J gene: TRBJ1-5
V gene: TRBV12-5
CDR3 DNA: TGTGCTAGTGGTTTGGTGGGAAGTTCCCTGAGCAATCAGCCCCAGCATTTT
CDR3 protein: CASGLVGSSLSNQPQHF

clone size: -
D gene: -
J gene: TRBJ1-5
V gene: TRBV28
CDR3 DNA: TGTGCCAGCAGTTTTTACGGGGGGCGTTTTCAGCCCCAGCATTTT
CDR3 protein: CASSFYGGRFQPQHF

clone size: many
D gene: TRBD1
J gene: TRBJ1-4
V gene: TRBV5-4
CDR3 DNA: TGTGCCAGCAGCCCGGACAGGGTGAATGAAAAACTGTTTTTT
CDR3 protein: CASSPDRVNEKLFF

clone size: -
D gene: -
J gene: TRBJ1-5
V gene: TRBV27
CDR3 DNA: TGTGCCAGCACTTCCCGACTTGGCAATCAGCCCCAGCATTTT
CDR3 protein: CASTSRLGNQPQHF

clone size: many
D gene: -
J gene: TRBJ1-5
V gene: TRBV4-2
CDR3 DNA: TGTGCCAGCAGCCAAAACACAGGGAAAGGCCAGCCCCAGCATTTT
CDR3 protein: CASSQNTGKGQPQHF

clone size: -
D gene: -
J gene: TRBJ2-3
V gene: TRBV7-2
CDR3 DNA: TGTGCCAGCACCACCCAGACTCTTACAGATACGCAGTATTTT
CDR3 protein: CASTTQTLTDTQYF

clone size: few
D gene: TRBD2
J gene: TRBJ2-1
V gene: TRBV12-5
CDR3 DNA: TGTGCTAGTGGTTCCCCCAACGGAGCGGGGGTCTCCTACAATGAGCAGTTCTTC
CDR3 protein: CASGSPNGAGVSYNEQFF

clone size: -
D gene: TRBD2
J gene: TRBJ2-1
V gene: TRBV10-3
CDR3 DNA: TGTGCCATCAGAACTCTAGCGGGAGACAATGAGCAGTTCTTC
CDR3 protein: CAIRTLAGDNEQFF

clone size: few
D gene: -
J gene: TRBJ1-6
V gene: TRBV6-5
CDR3 DNA: TGTGCCAGCAGTTACGTACCCCATGCAGTCGCCTTT
CDR3 protein: CASSYVPHAVAF

clone size: few
D gene: -
J gene: TRBJ2-7
V gene: TRBV19
CDR3 DNA: TGTGCCAGACTCGACGGGACGGACCCCTACGAGCAGTACTTC
CDR3 protein: CARLDGTDPYEQYF

clone size: -
D gene: TRBD2
J gene: TRBJ2-1
V gene: TRBV12-3/TRBV12-4
CDR3 DNA: TGTGCCAGCAGTTTCTCTAGCGGGAGGCGGGACTCCTACAATGAGCAGTTCTTC
CDR3 protein: CASSFSSGRRDSYNEQFF

clone size: -
D gene: -
J gene: TRBJ2-2
V gene: TRBV7-8
CDR3 DNA: TGTGCCAGCAGCCAAGATTTTGGGGGAGTCGGCGGGGAGCTGTTTTTT
CDR3 protein: CASSQDFGGVGGELFF

clone size: many
D gene: -
J gene: TRBJ1-1
V gene: TRBV6-1
CDR3 DNA: TGTGCCAGCCACCTTTCCCCCGGGTCAATCTACACTGAAGCTTTCTTT
CDR3 protein: CASHLSPGSIYTEAFF

clone size: -
D gene: -
J gene: TRBJ1-2
V gene: TRBV12-3/TRBV12-4
CDR3 DNA: TGTGCCAGCAGTTTAGAGGAACCCCACTATGGCTACACCTTC
CDR3 protein: CASSLEEPHYGYTF

clone size: few
D gene: TRBD1
J gene: TRBJ2-7
V gene: TRBV6-1
CDR3 DNA: TGTGCCACTAGTCCCGGGACAGGGATCTACGAGCAGTACTTC
CDR3 protein: CATSPGTGIYEQYF

clone size: few
D gene: TRBD2
J gene: TRBJ2-1
V gene: TRBV7-6
CDR3 DNA: TGTGCCAGCAGCCTAGGGCTAGCGGGGGGCAACAATGAGCAGTTCTTC
CDR3 protein: CASSLGLAGGNNEQFF

clone size: many
D gene: TRBD1
J gene: TRBJ1-1
V gene: TRBV11-2
CDR3 DNA: TGTGCCAGCAGCTCTCAGGGACAGGCTTCCCAGGAAGCTTTCTTT
CDR3 protein: CASSSQGQASQEAFF

clone size: -
D gene: TRBD1
J gene: TRBJ2-7
V gene: TRBV28
CDR3 DNA: TGTGCCAGCAGGACAGGGGAACGCCGGGGGCAGTACTTC
CDR3 protein: CASRTGERRGQYF

clone size: many
D gene: -
J gene: TRBJ2-3
V gene: TRBV4-1
CDR3 DNA: TGCGCCAGCAGCCGGGCGCAGTCAAGCACAGATACGCAGTATTTT
CDR3 protein: CASSRAQSSTDTQYF

clone size: -
D gene: -
J gene: TRBJ2-1
V gene: TRBV4-1
CDR3 DNA: TGCGCCAGCATGGGGAACTTCATCTTGAGAGACAATGAGCAGTTCTTC
CDR3 protein: CASMGNFILRDNEQFF

clone size: -
D gene: -
J gene: TRBJ2-5
V gene: TRBV7-8
CDR3 DNA: TGTGCCAGCAGCTTAGGGGGAGGAGACGACTTGCCCCAAGAGACCCAGTACTTC
CDR3 protein: CASSLGGGDDLPQETQYF

clone size: few
D gene: -
J gene: TRBJ2-7
V gene: TRBV5-1
CDR3 DNA: TGCGCCAGCAGCTTGGTTTATGGAAGGAGGGACTCTAGGGAGCAGTACTTC
CDR3 protein: CASSLVYGRRDSREQYF

clone size: many
D gene: -
J gene: TRBJ1-1
V gene: TRBV6-6
CDR3 DNA: TGTGCCAGCAGTTATGGGAGGGGTCCCGACACTGAAGCTTTCTTT
CDR3 protein: CASSYGRGPDTEAFF

clone size: -
D gene: -
J gene: TRBJ2-1
V gene: TRBV12-3/TRBV12-4
CDR3 DNA: TGTGCCAGCAGTTTAAAGGAGGAGACTGCGCAGTTCTTC
CDR3 protein: CASSLKEETAQFF

clone size: many
D gene: -
J gene: TRBJ2-7
V gene: TRBV7-2
CDR3 DNA: TGTGCCAGCAGCTTAGGCCCCGGATACATCTACGAGCAGTACTTC
CDR3 protein: CASSLGPGYIYEQYF

clone size: many
D gene: TRBD1
J gene: TRBJ1-2
V gene: TRBV20-1
CDR3 DNA: TGCAGTGCTAGCGACCCCAGGACAGGGAGGGGCTACACCTTC
CDR3 protein: CSASDPRTGRGYTF